This T cell receptor (beta chain) was identified during a study of CD8 T cells in Susac syndrome. Study in general: When blood was drawn, patients with Susac syndrome were on intravenous immunoglobulin alone, on corticosteroids, or therapy-naive.

Negative isolation was applied to CD8+ and CD4+ T cells, and FACS enrichment was applied to TEMRA cells. With random hexamers, 0.5 to 1 ug RNA was reverse transcribed. TCRdb used MiXCR to reprocess the immunoSEQ multiplex PCR reads, holding one entry per CDR3 protein. The sample includes tens of thousands of distinct CDR3 sequences, 85% to 95% of them seen just once. This CDR3 region has 14 residues. V lost 6 bases and J lost 5; bases outside the gene matches: 7. Per germline, CDR1 GTSNPN and CDR2 SVGIG (reference sequence). This sequence was found in a human donor with Susac syndrome. The genes are TRBV30 and TRBJ1-4; TRBD1 matches 9 bases. Sequencing was carried out using CD4+ T cells from PBMCs. The CDR3 nucleotides are TGTGCCTGCCCTTACGGGACAGGGAATGAAAAACTGTTTTTT. The encoded protein is CACPYGTGNEKLFF.